In this sample, the clone carrying this TCR beta chain turned up a few times. Its antigen remains unidentified. The junction and the germline gene differ at one end; a read error may be behind it. The sample comes from a study of blood T cells in healthy people across ages. Study results and caveats: Roughly linear declines in TCR beta diversity per million T cells occurred with age. Diversity was higher, and naive CD4+ cells more numerous, in long-lived donors than in aged donors.

The germline V gene encodes CDR1 LGHDT and CDR2 YNNKEL (reference sequence). This CDR3 contains 14 residues. Alongside a J-beta primer mix, a sample-barcoded 5' primer served in a second PCR lasting about 7 to 11 cycles. The study obtained at least 3 million CDR3-containing paired-end reads from every sample. TCRdb itself ran the 5' RACE reads through MiXCR, one entry per CDR3 protein. The repertoire holds fewer than 1,200,000 distinct CDR3 sequences, with 25% as singletons. The data were also submitted as part of a second study, on T cells of mothers and their children. That work adds: A second PCR was performed with the M1S primer. This primer added sample barcodes and 2-4 random nucleotides.

Sequencing was carried out using blood. The V gene is TRBV3-1, the J gene TRBJ2-1, with 7 nucleotides matching TRBD2. The receptor was derived from a girl aged 2-10 years in good health. The CDR3 reads CASGARENYDEQFF. As DNA, the CDR3 is TGTGCCAGCGGCGCGCGGGAGAACTACGATGAGCAGTTCTTC.